The entry below describes one T cell receptor (beta chain). The CDR3 consists of 15 residues. V gave up 4 bases and J gave up 0 bases, with 13 bases separating them. Germline-derived CDR1 and CDR2 are SGHDT and YYEEEE. Here immunoSEQ multiplex PCR was the method, and the copy in TCRdb shows in-frame clones only, minus some. The table has about 110,000 clones, 80% to 90% seen once. This record belongs to a study of blood T cell repertoires in COVID-19. Material for sequencing was peripheral blood. The V call is TRBV5-6, the J call TRBJ1-2, with a tentative D call TRBD1 (6 bases). This sequence was found in a man in his forties or fifties with acute or convalescent COVID-19. The CDR3 reads CASSPTDRPNYGYTF. The CDR3 DNA sequence: TGTGCCAGCAGCCCGACCGACAGGCCTAACTATGGCTACACCTTC.